The text below deals with one TCR beta chain. Original methodology: Nucleated cell counts were estimated from reference gene primer amplification. Using immunoSEQ multiplex PCR, the repertoire was profiled, and TCRdb retains in-frame clones only, with some absent. That table supplies the V and J calls and clone size; D and trimming were determined from the DNA. The sample consists of fewer than 400,000 clones, approximately 89% of them appearing once. The source of the sample is a study of blood T cell repertoires in COVID-19. Germline CDR1 reads SGDLS; CDR2 reads YYNGEE. The V gene lost 0 bases and the J gene lost 2 bases, with 15 bases spanning the gap. This CDR3 contains 16 residues.

The sequence was collected from a man aged 25 to 45 who had recovered from COVID-19. The sequencing sample was made of PBMCs or T cells enriched from blood (not recorded which). The chain employs TRBV9 and TRBJ2-7, with D unclear. This CDR3 reads CASSVEEQILTYEQYF. In DNA, the CDR3 is TGTGCCAGCAGCGTAGAGGAACAGATCTTAACCTACGAGCAGTACTTC.